This T cell receptor (beta chain) is drawn from a study of regulatory T cells in long-lasting Graves disease. Time point noted: newly diagnosed GD, antithyroid drugs for less than 3 months. Extracted RNA from PBMCs served as the source of the TCR library. Building the TCR beta libraries relied on iRepertoire HTBI primers, and CDR3 regions underwent Arm-PCR. TCRdb itself ran the multiplex PCR reads through MiXCR, one entry per CDR3 protein. The sample includes around 450,000 distinct CDR3 sequences, roughly 15% of them seen just once. This clonotype was seen at least ten times. CDR3 length: 13 residues. Germline assignment: CDR1 MDHEN and CDR2 SYDVKM. The germline V and J ends were trimmed by 3 bases and 5 bases, with 11 bases remaining between them. Another study also made use of these data, one on T cells in Graves' hyperthyroidism and ophthalmopathy. As that report states: Hyperthyroidism of Graves' type that showed no ophthalmopathy progression within 18 months was stable. Primed by the HTBI set, a first-round RT-PCR was run on the TCR CDR3.

The chain uses TRBV28 and TRBJ2-7; D gene ambiguous. The receptor's source is a man aged 40-55 years with Graves disease. Here the sequenced sample was peripheral blood mononuclear cells (PBMCs), taken at new diagnosis, from a patient treated with antithyroid drugs. The CDR3 DNA follows: TGTGCCAGCAGTTTCGGCCTCCGGAACGAGCAGTACTTC. The encoded protein is CASSFGLRNEQYF.